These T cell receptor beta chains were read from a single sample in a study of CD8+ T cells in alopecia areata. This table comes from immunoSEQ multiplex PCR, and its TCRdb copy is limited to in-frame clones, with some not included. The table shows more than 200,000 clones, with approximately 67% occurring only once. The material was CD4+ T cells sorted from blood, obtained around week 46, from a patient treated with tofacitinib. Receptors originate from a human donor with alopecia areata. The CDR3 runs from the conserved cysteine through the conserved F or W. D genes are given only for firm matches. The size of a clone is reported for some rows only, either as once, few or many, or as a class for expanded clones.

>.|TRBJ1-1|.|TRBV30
TGTGCCTGGAGTGTCCCGGACAGGAACACTGAAGCTTTCTTT
CAWSVPDRNTEAFF
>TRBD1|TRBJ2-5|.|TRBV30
TGTGCCTGGAGTAGATCGGGACAGGGGGGAGAGACCCAGTACTTC
CAWSRSGQGGETQYF
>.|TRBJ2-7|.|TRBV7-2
TGTGCCAGCAGCTTAGTGGGTCAGCTCTCCTACGAGCAGTACTTC
CASSLVGQLSYEQYF
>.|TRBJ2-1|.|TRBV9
TGTGCCAGCAGCGACCTGGTGAACAATGAGCAGTTCTTC
CASSDLVNNEQFF
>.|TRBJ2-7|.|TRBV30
TGTGCCTGGAGCCCGCCGCCTATTCCCTACGAGCAGTACTTC
CAWSPPPIPYEQYF
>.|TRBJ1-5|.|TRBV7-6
TGTGCCAGCAGCTCGGAGACAGACCAGCCCCAGCATTTT
CASSSETDQPQHF
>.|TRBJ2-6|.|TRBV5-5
TGTGCCAGCAGCTTGGTAGGATCTGGGGCCAACGTCCTGACTTTC
CASSLVGSGANVLTF
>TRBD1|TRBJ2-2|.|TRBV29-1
TGCAGCGCCGTGACAGGGGGCACCGGGGAGCTGTTTTTT
CSAVTGGTGELFF
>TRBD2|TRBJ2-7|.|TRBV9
TGTGCCAGCAGCGTTGGCGGGGGGTCGCCCTACGAGCAGTACTTC
CASSVGGGSPYEQYF
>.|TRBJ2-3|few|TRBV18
TGTGCCAGCTCACCTATGGCGGATACGCAGTATTTT
CASSPMADTQYF
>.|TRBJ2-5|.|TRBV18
TGTGCCAGCTCTCTTTTCCACAAGCCCCAAGAGACCCAGTACTTC
CASSLFHKPQETQYF
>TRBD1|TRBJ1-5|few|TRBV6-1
TGTGCCAGCAGCGGACAGGGCAGCAATCAGCCCCAGCATTTT
CASSGQGSNQPQHF
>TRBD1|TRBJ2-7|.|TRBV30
TGTGCCTGGAGTACAGGGGGCTACGAGCAGTACTTC
CAWSTGGYEQYF
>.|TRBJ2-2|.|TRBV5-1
TGCGCCAGCAGGGAAGCAATTTCGAACACCGGGGAGCTGTTTTTT
CASREAISNTGELFF
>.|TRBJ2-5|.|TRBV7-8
TGTGCCAGCAACGACATCCTGGGTCCGGCCGAGGAGACCCAGTACTTC
CASNDILGPAEETQYF
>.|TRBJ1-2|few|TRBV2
TGTGCCAGCCGACCGTGGTTGGACACTACAAGAGGTGGCTACACCTTC
CASRPWLDTTRGGYTF
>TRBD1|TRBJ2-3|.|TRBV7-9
TGTGCCAGCAGCCCGGGACAGTACACAGATACGCAGTATTTT
CASSPGQYTDTQYF
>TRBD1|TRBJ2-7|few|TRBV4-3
TGCGCCAGCAGCCAAGATCCCAGGGGGCACGAGCAGTACTTC
CASSQDPRGHEQYF
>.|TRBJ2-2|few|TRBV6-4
TGTGCCAGCAGTCGTGGGGCCTCGGGGACCGGGGAGCTGTTTTTT
CASSRGASGTGELFF
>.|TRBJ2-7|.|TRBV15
TGTGCCACCAGTCCGGACAGCAACGAGCAGTACTTC
CATSPDSNEQYF
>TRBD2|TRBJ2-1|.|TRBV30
TGTGCCTGGAGTGGCGGGAGAGACTACAATGAGCAGTTCTTC
CAWSGGRDYNEQFF
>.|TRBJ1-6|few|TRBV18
TGTGCCAGCTCACCGGGGGGAACCCTCTATTCACCCCTCCACTTT
CASSPGGTLYSPLHF
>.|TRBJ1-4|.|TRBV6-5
TGTGCCAGCAGTTACGGGACAACTAGAAATGAAAAACTGTTTTTT
CASSYGTTRNEKLFF
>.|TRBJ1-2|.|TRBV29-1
TGCAGCGTTGATGCCCTAACAGGCTATGGCTACACCTTC
CSVDALTGYGYTF
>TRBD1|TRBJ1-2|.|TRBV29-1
TGCAGCGTTAAACCCGGACAGGGGTATGGCTACACCTTC
CSVKPGQGYGYTF
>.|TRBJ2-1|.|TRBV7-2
TGTGCCAGCAGCTTAGCTGTAAGGGTCTATGAGCAGTTCTTC
CASSLAVRVYEQFF